Given below is one TCR beta chain in context. V lost 2 bases, J lost 8 bases, and 7 bases lay in between. This CDR3 has 12 amino acids. The germline V gene has CDR1 SGHTA and CDR2 FQGNSA. TCRdb analysed the RT-PCR reads with MiXCR anew, one entry per CDR3 protein. The table shows hundreds of thousands of distinct CDR3 sequences, with approximately 15% occurring only once. The chain joins TRBV7-2 to TRBJ2-1; D is undetermined. Sequencing used memory CD4+ T cells from blood. The TCR sequence derives from a female donor in good health, serving as a healthy control. The CDR3 DNA is TGTGCCAGCAGCTTATTGGCCGATGAGCAGTTCTTC. Translating gives CASSLLADEQFF.